The 3 T cell receptor beta chains listed next were all sequenced from one sample in a study of blood T cell repertoires in COVID-19. Assay used: immunoSEQ multiplex PCR; TCRdb lists only in-frame clones, some missing. Of approximately 160,000 clones in the sample, around four fifths were seen once. The sequenced material came from PBMCs or T cells enriched from blood (not recorded which). These receptors were obtained from a woman aged 45 to 65 who had recovered from COVID-19.

The V call is TRBV23-1, the J call TRBJ2-1; weak D call: TRBD1 (5 bases). TRBV23-1 is an ORF, with its function uncertain. V lost 9 bases, J lost 5 bases, and 17 bases lay in between. The CDR3 totals 14 residues. The DNA of the CDR3 is TGCGCCAGTTCAAGGGGTAGGAAAAACAATGAGCAGTTCTTC. Encoded protein: CASSRGRKNNEQFF.

The CDR3 bases are TGTGCCAGCAGTGAAAAACAGAATTATAATTCACCCCTCCACTTT. The encoded protein is CASSEKQNYNSPLHF. This chain uses TRBV6-1 with TRBJ1-6; D remains unclear. This CDR3 region has 15 residues. Germline assignment: CDR1 MNHNS and CDR2 SASEGT. Trimming pared 2 bases from V and 4 bases from J, leaving 9 bases between.

The chain employs TRBV5-1 and TRBJ2-7; 8 bases match TRBD2. Trimming at V came to 6 bases and at J to 6 bases, leaving 11 bases not matched to a gene. The CDR3 consists of 14 residues. The germline V gene has CDR1 SGHRS and CDR2 YFSETQ. The CDR3 DNA reads as TGCGCCAGCAACCCTACAGCGGGAGTATCCGAGCAGTACTTC. Translating it yields CASNPTAGVSEQYF.